The 19 T cell receptor beta chains reported below all come from one sample, sequenced in a study of blood T cell repertoires in COVID-19. The protocol was immunoSEQ multiplex PCR, while the TCRdb copy is restricted to in-frame clones and leaves out a portion. The table records 35,000 to 55,000 clones, 90% of them present only once. Sample: peripheral blood. The receptors derive from a middle-aged man with active COVID-19.

V and J are TRBV5-1 and TRBJ2-6; 8 bases are a match to TRBD1. There are 16 residues in the CDR3. Germline CDR1 is SGHRS and CDR2 is YFSETQ. The V gene end was trimmed by 7 bases and the J gene end by 2 bases; junction bases not matched to a gene: 8. This chain's CDR3 is CASSSQGATGANVLTF. CDR3 DNA: TGCGCCAGCTCGTCCCAGGGGGCTACTGGGGCCAACGTCCTGACTTTC.

This chain joins TRBV11-3 and TRBJ2-1; no reliable D call. The ends were cut back, 4 bases at V and 0 bases at J, with 13 bases in the middle. Germline V gene lookup returns CDR1 SGHNT and CDR2 YENEEA. This CDR3 comprises 16 residues. The CDR3 region is CASSSLAVNSYNEQFF. CDR3 DNA sequence: TGTGCCAGCAGCTCTTTAGCTGTAAACTCCTACAATGAGCAGTTCTTC.

This clone was seen only a few times. V and J are TRBV6-6 and TRBJ2-2, with 7 bases that match TRBD2. Germline values: CDR1 MNHNY, CDR2 SVGAGI (reference sequence). Trimming at V came to 0 bases and at J to 4 bases, leaving 5 bases not matched to a gene. This CDR3 contains 16 residues. CDR3 nucleotide sequence: TGTGCCAGCAGTTACTCGAGGACTAGTACCACCGGGGAGCTGTTTTTT. Translating it yields CASSYSRTSTTGELFF.

CDR3 DNA sequence: TGTGCCAGCAGCTTAGAGCGGGGGCCGGGGACCCAGTACTTC. It yields the protein CASSLERGPGTQYF. V usage is TRBV7-2 and J usage is TRBJ2-5; 8 bases are shared with TRBD2. CDR1 and CDR2 (germline): SGHTA, FQGNSA. Trimming removed 1 base from V and 7 bases from J; junction bases left unmatched: 5. CDR3 length equals 14 residues.

J is TRBJ2-2 and V is TRBV15, with 7 bases that match TRBD1. Germline V gene sequence: CDR1 LNHNV, CDR2 YYDKDF (reference sequence). Trimming took 8 bases from V and 1 from J; bases not matched to a gene: 7. The CDR3 runs 15 residues. CDR3 residues: CATYLDRLNTGELFF. DNA of the CDR3: TGTGCCACCTACTTGGACAGGCTGAACACCGGGGAGCTGTTTTTT.

The V call is TRBV5-4, the J call TRBJ2-3, with TRBD1 as a possible D gene (5 bases). CDR3 size: 15 residues. CDR1 and CDR2 (germline): SGHNT, YYREEE (reference sequence). V was cut by 2 bases and J by 2 bases, with 12 bases left in between. CDR3 sequence reads: CASSLRQPNTDTQYF. DNA of the CDR3: TGTGCCAGCAGCTTACGACAGCCCAACACAGATACGCAGTATTTT.

The chain carries TRBV7-9 and TRBJ2-5, with TRBD2 matching 7 bases. The germline gives CDR1 SEHNR, CDR2 FQNEAQ (reference sequence). Losses at the gene ends were 1 base for V and 5 bases for J; bases not matched to a gene: 7. The CDR3 totals 15 residues. CDR3: CASSLVGGSQETQYF. The CDR3 bases are TGTGCCAGCAGCTTAGTCGGGGGGTCACAGGAGACCCAGTACTTC.

The chain carries TRBV27 and TRBJ1-3, with D maybe TRBD1 (6 bases). The CDR3 has 15 residues. Deletions cut 6 bases from V and 0 bases from J, with 12 bases between. The germline CDR1 and CDR2 sequences are MNHEY and SMNVEV (reference sequence). Here the CDR3 reads CASRGGGSSGNTIYF. CDR3 nucleotide sequence: TGTGCCAGCAGAGGCGGGGGCAGCTCTGGAAACACCATATATTTT.

V and J are TRBV6-1 and TRBJ2-7; D is perhaps TRBD1 (6 bases). Deletions cut 6 bases from V and 3 bases from J, with 9 bases between. The CDR3 contains 12 residues. The germline CDR1 and CDR2 sequences are MNHNS and SASEGT. Here the CDR3 DNA reads TGTGCCAGCAGCTCGACAGGCTACGAGCAGTACTTC. Translating gives CASSSTGYEQYF.

This sequence joins TRBV9 and TRBJ2-7; 9 bases fit TRBD2. After removal of 3 bases from V and 3 bases from J, the junction contained 7 bases not matched to a gene. CDR1 is SGDLS, CDR2 YYNGEE, per germline. The CDR3 runs to 15 residues. CDR3 sequence (DNA): TGTGCCAGCAGCGGTAATAGCGGGAGCATCTACGAGCAGTACTTC. This encodes CASSGNSGSIYEQYF.

As regards this clone: The same CDR3 also results from other DNA sequences found in this sample. The chain couples TRBV5-1 to TRBJ2-2; 8 bases match TRBD1. The V gene end was trimmed by 2 bases and the J gene end by 2 bases; junction bases not matched to a gene: 5. CDR1 is SGHRS and CDR2 is YFSETQ in the germline V gene. The CDR3 length is 16 residues. Here the CDR3 reads CASSFSDRANTGELFF. The CDR3 nucleotides read TGCGCCAGCAGCTTCTCGGACAGGGCTAACACCGGGGAGCTGTTTTTT.

The chain joins TRBV10-2 to TRBJ2-6, with D uncertain. The CDR3 runs 13 residues. V was shortened by 8 bases and J by 0 bases, with 5 bases between the two germline ends. Germline CDR1 is WSHSY and CDR2 is SAAADI. As DNA, the CDR3 is TGCGCCAGCTCCTACTCTGGGGCCAACGTCCTGACTTTC. Residues: CASSYSGANVLTF.

The chain employs TRBV4-3 and TRBJ1-3; 7 nucleotides agree with TRBD1. This CDR3 is built from 15 residues. Trimming cost V 3 bases and J 4 bases; bases outside gene matches: 6. Germline CDR1 LGHNA, CDR2 YSLEER. CDR3 nucleotides: TGCGCCAGCAGCCAGGATACAGGGGTGGGAAACACCATATATTTT. Amino acids: CASSQDTGVGNTIYF.

The chain combines TRBV27 with TRBJ1-2; D perhaps matches TRBD1 (5 bases). Trimming took 1 base from V and 8 from J, leaving 23 bases between them. CDR3 length equals 17 residues. Germline CDR1 and CDR2: MNHEY and SMNVEV (reference sequence). CDR3: CASSLWNSGRAAGGYTF. The CDR3 DNA is TGTGCCAGCAGTTTATGGAACAGTGGCAGGGCAGCAGGAGGCTACACCTTC.

This sequence joins TRBV6-6 and TRBJ1-6; no clear D gene. CDR3 size: 15 residues. The germline CDR1 and CDR2 sequences are MNHNY and SVGAGI (reference sequence). With 4 bases removed from V and 8 bases from J, the gap between germline ends came to 15 bases. CDR3 loop: CASSSRSGSDSPLHF. The CDR3 DNA sequence: TGTGCCAGCAGTTCCCGTTCGGGGTCAGATTCACCCCTCCACTTT.

This clone showed up just once. This chain joins TRBV4-3 and TRBJ2-4, with 13 bases identical to TRBD2. The V gene end was trimmed by 1 base and the J gene end by 2 bases; junction bases not matched to a gene: 14. CDR3 size: 21 residues. CDR1 and CDR2 (germline): LGHNA, YSLEER. The CDR3 DNA sequence: TGCGCCAGCAGCCAAGCTTTTCCGGGACTAGCGGGGAATGGCCCCAAAAACATTCAGTACTTC. Translating gives CASSQAFPGLAGNGPKNIQYF.

This chain joins TRBV30 and TRBJ2-1; 9 positions match TRBD1. CDR3 size: 14 residues. Germline trimming cut 1 base from V and 7 bases from J; bases unmatched to any gene: 5. In germline, CDR1 is GTSNPN, CDR2 SVGIG (reference sequence). This chain's CDR3 is CAWSDGTGWNEQFF. As DNA, the CDR3 is TGTGCCTGGAGTGACGGGACAGGGTGGAATGAGCAGTTCTTC.

This chain connects TRBV5-1 to TRBJ2-5; D might be TRBD1 (6 bases). CDR1 and CDR2 (germline): SGHRS, YFSETQ. The CDR3 has 15 amino acids. Trimming took 0 bases from V and 1 from J, leaving 10 bases between them. DNA for the CDR3: TGCGCCAGCAGCTTGGCGACAGGACTCCAAGAGACCCAGTACTTC. Its translation: CASSLATGLQETQYF.

The rearrangement links TRBV19 to TRBJ2-2, with 12 positions matching TRBD1. V gave up 4 bases and J gave up 4 bases; unmatched junction bases: 4. The CDR3 loop spans 16 amino acids. CDR1 and CDR2 (germline): LNHDA, SQIVND (reference sequence). The CDR3 sequence is CASSRGQGAGTGELFF. The CDR3, as DNA: TGTGCCAGTAGTAGGGGACAGGGGGCGGGCACCGGGGAGCTGTTTTTT.